These 26 T cell receptor beta chains came from one sample sequenced in a study of CD8 T cells in Susac syndrome. Random hexamers primed reverse transcription of about 0.5 to 1 ug RNA. TCRdb re-analysed the immunoSEQ multiplex PCR reads in MiXCR, keeping a single row per CDR3 protein. The profile covers around 150,000 distinct CDR3 sequences, with about 95% appearing a single time and roughly 0.14% taken by the ten largest. Sequencing was carried out using CD4+ T cells from PBMCs. The receptor set was obtained from a human donor with Susac syndrome.

J is TRBJ2-4 and V is TRBV5-1; 9 bases fit TRBD2. After removal of 5 bases from V and 9 bases from J, the junction contained 18 bases not matched to a gene. The CDR3 is 17 amino acids. The V gene's germline CDR1 is SGHRS and CDR2 YFSETQ. The CDR3 DNA reads TGCGCCAGCAGTTATTTCGGCGGGAGGGCCGGAGGGAGCATTCAGTACTTC. It encodes CASSYFGGRAGGSIQYF.

V is TRBV12-5 and J is TRBJ1-5, with unresolved D. This CDR3 is 17 amino acids long. V lost 6 bases and J lost 0, with 18 bases in between. Per germline, CDR1 LGHNT and CDR2 FRNRAP. The CDR3 coding sequence is TGTGCTAGTGGAACCTTCGGTAGCCAGTATAGCAATCAGCCCCAGCATTTT. Its translation: CASGTFGSQYSNQPQHF.

The J gene is TRBJ1-5, the V gene TRBV28; a weak D match, TRBD1 (5 bases). The CDR3 is made up of 14 amino acids. Germline loops: CDR1 MDHEN, CDR2 SYDVKM. V was clipped by 8 bases and J by 8 bases, with 19 bases between them. The CDR3 region is CASGGLEGSEPQHF. For the CDR3, the DNA is TGTGCCAGCGGGGGACTAGAAGGGTCTGAGCCCCAGCATTTT.

The chain uses TRBV20-1 and TRBJ2-7, with TRBD1 as a possible D gene (5 bases). Germline V gene sequence: CDR1 DFQATT, CDR2 SNEGSKA (reference sequence). V lost 5 bases to trimming and J lost 1 base, with 12 bases between them. The length of the CDR3 is 13 residues. The CDR3 reads CSARPDRSYEQYF. CDR3 DNA sequence: TGCAGTGCTCGGCCCGACAGATCCTACGAGCAGTACTTC.

V is TRBV7-8 and J is TRBJ1-2; 7 bases fit TRBD1. The germline V gene has CDR1 SGHVS and CDR2 FQNEAQ. The CDR3 runs to 13 residues. Losses at the gene ends were 3 bases for V and 3 bases for J; bases not matched to a gene: 1. Here the CDR3 DNA reads TGTGCCAGCAGCTTCGGACAGGACTATGGCTACACCTTC. Protein product: CASSFGQDYGYTF.

This clonotype is a singleton in its sample. V and J are TRBV30 and TRBJ1-5; D is undetermined. V was shortened by 1 base and J by 2 bases, with 6 bases between the two germline ends. The CDR3 totals 13 residues. Germline V gives CDR1 GTSNPN, CDR2 SVGIG (reference sequence). CDR3 sequence (DNA): TGTGCCTGGAGTGCCCGGGGCAATCAGCCCCAGCATTTT. It encodes CAWSARGNQPQHF.

This rearrangement joins TRBV30 to TRBJ1-2; D remains ambiguous. Trimming left V 0 bases short and J 0 bases short, with 8 bases between. The germline V gene has CDR1 GTSNPN and CDR2 SVGIG (reference sequence). This CDR3 spans 14 amino acids. The CDR3 is CAWSVGPSNYGYTF. CDR3 nucleotide sequence: TGTGCCTGGAGTGTCGGACCGTCTAACTATGGCTACACCTTC.

V is TRBV4-3 and J is TRBJ1-2; D gene uncertain. The length of the CDR3 is 15 residues. CDR1 and CDR2 from the germline V gene are LGHNA and YSLEER. Trimming removed 0 bases at V and 2 bases at J, with 10 bases between. The CDR3: CASSQDWRVNYGYTF. Here the CDR3 DNA reads TGCGCCAGCAGCCAAGATTGGAGGGTCAACTATGGCTACACCTTC.

This clonotype was recorded only once. The chain joins TRBV3-1 to TRBJ1-3; 10 positions match TRBD1. V lost 5 bases and J lost 8; bases outside the gene matches: 9. Germline V gene lookup returns CDR1 LGHDT and CDR2 YNNKEL (reference sequence). The CDR3 runs 15 residues. CDR3 amino acids: CASSSPHGQGDTIYF. The CDR3 bases are TGTGCCAGCAGCTCGCCGCATGGACAGGGGGACACCATATATTTT.

The chain combines TRBV5-1 with TRBJ2-1; tentative D call: TRBD1 (6 bases). From germline, CDR1 is SGHRS and CDR2 YFSETQ. The CDR3 is 16 residues long. V gave up 4 bases and J gave up 0 bases, with 14 bases separating them. DNA for the CDR3: TGCGCCAGCAGCGCCCCGGGACACCGCTCCTACAATGAGCAGTTCTTC. This sequence encodes CASSAPGHRSYNEQFF.

This clonotype was picked up one time. CDR3 sequence: CASSRQGARTEAFF. The CDR3 bases are TGTGCCAGCAGCAGACAGGGGGCCCGCACTGAAGCTTTCTTT. The chain links TRBV5-4 to TRBJ1-1, with 10 bases matching TRBD1. V shed 4 bases, J shed 4 bases, and the junction held 4 bases outside the gene matches. The CDR3 runs to 14 residues. Germline values: CDR1 SGHNT, CDR2 YYREEE (reference sequence).

V gene TRBV20-1 combines with J gene TRBJ1-2, with D hard to call. Trimming took off 0 bases at V and 3 bases at J, with 11 bases between the two ends. Germline V gene data show CDR1 as DFQATT and CDR2 as SNEGSKA (reference sequence). The CDR3 runs to 14 residues. This CDR3 reads CSAREHDQYYGYTF. DNA of the CDR3: TGCAGTGCTAGAGAACATGACCAGTACTATGGCTACACCTTC.

This clonotype was found once. The rearrangement joins TRBV20-1 to TRBJ2-7; either TRBD1 or TRBD2 may fit D (5 bases each). Between the trimmed V and J ends, which lost 3 bases and 2 bases, there was a span of 8 bases. The CDR3 loop spans 12 amino acids. From germline, CDR1 is DFQATT and CDR2 SNEGSKA (reference sequence). This chain's CDR3 is CSARGVAYEQYF. The CDR3 region has the DNA TGCAGTGCTAGGGGGGTGGCCTACGAGCAGTACTTC.

The V call is TRBV20-1, the J call TRBJ2-3; D uncertain. V was trimmed by 4 bases and J by 3 bases, leaving 5 bases between them. Per germline, CDR1 DFQATT and CDR2 SNEGSKA (reference sequence). The CDR3 runs 11 residues. The DNA of the CDR3 is TGCAGTGCTATCGGAACAGATACGCAGTATTTT. This translates into CSAIGTDTQYF.

The sample holds one count of this clonotype. This chain connects TRBV29-1 to TRBJ2-5, with D possibly matching TRBD1 (6 bases). Per germline, CDR1 SQVTM and CDR2 ANQGSEA. The CDR3 spans 14 residues. V lost 6 bases, J lost 4 bases, and 18 bases lay in between. The CDR3 DNA follows: TGCAGCGTCGACGGGGCAATCAGGGGAGAGACCCAGTACTTC. Its translation is CSVDGAIRGETQYF.

This chain connects TRBV20-1 to TRBJ2-1, with a weak D call TRBD1 (8 bases). The CDR3 runs 15 residues. Per germline, CDR1 DFQATT and CDR2 SNEGSKA (reference sequence). With 4 bases removed from V and 6 bases from J, the gap between germline ends came to 19 bases. The DNA for the CDR3 is TGCAGTGCTACCCAGGGGGCGGGAGTGTCCAATGAGCAGTTCTTC. This codes for CSATQGAGVSNEQFF.

The chain has TRBV4-1 and TRBJ2-5, with D tentatively TRBD2 (5 bases). The CDR3 consists of 15 residues. The ends were cut back, 1 base at V and 1 base at J, with 10 bases in the middle. Germline lookup yields CDR1 MGHRA and CDR2 YSYEKL. CDR3 coding DNA: TGCGCCAGCAGCCAAGCGAGCGGTTTCCAAGAGACCCAGTACTTC. Translation: CASSQASGFQETQYF.

The J gene is TRBJ2-1, the V gene TRBV7-2; no firm D call. With 1 base removed from V and 8 bases from J, the gap between germline ends came to 9 bases. The CDR3 length is 13 residues. From germline, CDR1 is SGHTA and CDR2 FQGNSA. The CDR3 loop reads CASSLEALDEQFF. CDR3 nucleotide sequence: TGTGCCAGCAGCTTAGAAGCGCTCGATGAGCAGTTCTTC.

The chain couples TRBV7-2 to TRBJ2-5; D unresolved. V was trimmed by 5 bases and J by 5 bases, leaving 12 bases between them. The CDR3 length is 13 residues. Germline CDR1 is SGHTA and CDR2 is FQGNSA. The CDR3 sequence: CASSRGVLETQYF. The CDR3 DNA reads TGTGCCAGCAGCCGAGGCGTTTTGGAGACCCAGTACTTC.

The chain carries TRBV6-2 or TRBV6-3 and TRBJ2-5; TRBD2 matches at 11 bases. Germline V CDR1 and CDR2: MNHEY, SVGEGT. V shed 6 bases, J shed 5 bases, and the junction held 8 bases outside the gene matches. This CDR3 region has 15 residues. The CDR3 DNA reads TGTGCCAGCAGCAGACTAGCGGGAAGATTGGAGACCCAGTACTTC. It is translated as CASSRLAGRLETQYF.

The count of this clonotype is one. The chain combines TRBV30 with TRBJ1-2; weak D call: TRBD1 (5 bases). V was pared by 3 bases and J by 4 bases, with 15 bases between. Germline V gives CDR1 GTSNPN, CDR2 SVGIG (reference sequence). This CDR3 region has 14 residues. CDR3 amino acids: CAWRAQGEGYGYTF. The CDR3 DNA is TGTGCCTGGAGGGCCCAGGGCGAGGGCTATGGCTACACCTTC. Complete variable domain (other parts from reference TRBV30 and TRBJ1-2): SQTIHQWPATLVQPVGSPLSLECTVEGTSNPNLYWYRQAAGRGLQLLFYSVGIGQISSEVPQNLSASRPQDRQFILSSKKLLLSDSGFYLCAWRAQGEGYGYTFGSGTRLTVV.

The gene calls are TRBV15 and TRBJ2-3; D is possibly TRBD1 (6 bases). Germline CDR1 is LNHNV and CDR2 is YYDKDF (reference sequence). This CDR3 contains 16 residues. With 3 bases removed from V and 4 bases from J, the gap between germline ends came to 17 bases. The DNA for the CDR3 is TGTGCCACCAGCAGGGCTTCAGGGGCCCCTCCAGATACGCAGTATTTT. Encoded protein: CATSRASGAPPDTQYF.

The chain combines TRBV15 with TRBJ1-1, with a weak D call TRBD1 (5 bases). Germline V gene sequence: CDR1 LNHNV, CDR2 YYDKDF (reference sequence). V shed 7 bases and J shed 6 bases, with 15 bases lying between them. This CDR3 spans 13 amino acids. The CDR3 nucleotides read TGTGCCACCACCTCCCTTGGGGGAGCTGAAGCTTTCTTT. Protein: CATTSLGGAEAFF.

The rearrangement uses TRBV2 and TRBJ2-1; unclear D gene. Trimming left V 4 bases short and J 6 bases short, with 19 bases between. From germline, CDR1 is SNHLY and CDR2 FYNNEI. The CDR3 runs to 16 residues. The chain's CDR3 is CASSVEQVAPPNEQFF. The CDR3 DNA reads as TGTGCCAGCAGTGTCGAGCAGGTAGCTCCCCCCAATGAGCAGTTCTTC.

The chain has TRBV18 and TRBJ2-1, with D possibly being TRBD1 (5 bases). V lost 2 bases and J lost 8, with 16 bases in between. Germline CDR1 KGHSH, CDR2 LQKENI. The length of the CDR3 is 15 residues. CDR3 sequence (DNA): TGTGCCAGCTCACCAAAATTAGACAGCACCGATGAGCAGTTCTTC. Amino acid sequence: CASSPKLDSTDEQFF.

V and J are TRBV27 and TRBJ1-2; D gene unclear. V lost 2 bases to trimming and J lost 4 bases, with 8 bases between them. Germline loops: CDR1 MNHEY, CDR2 SMNVEV (reference sequence). The CDR3 is 13 residues long. The CDR3 DNA sequence: TGTGCCAGCAGTTTAGGGGTTGGCTATGGCTACACCTTC. Translation gives CASSLGVGYGYTF.